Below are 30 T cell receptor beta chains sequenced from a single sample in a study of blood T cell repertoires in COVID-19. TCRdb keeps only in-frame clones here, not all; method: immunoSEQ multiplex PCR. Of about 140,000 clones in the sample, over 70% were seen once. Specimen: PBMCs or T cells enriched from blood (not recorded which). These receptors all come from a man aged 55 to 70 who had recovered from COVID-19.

The CDR3 reads CASSQDFSPLHF. Here the CDR3 DNA reads TGTGCCAGCAGCCAAGACTTTTCACCCCTCCACTTT. J is TRBJ1-6 and V is TRBV3-1 (or the pseudogene TRBV3-2), with D unclear. The CDR3 covers 12 residues. Trimming stripped 0 bases from V and 9 bases from J, with 3 bases between. Germline CDR1 reads LGHDT; CDR2 reads YNNKEL (reference sequence).

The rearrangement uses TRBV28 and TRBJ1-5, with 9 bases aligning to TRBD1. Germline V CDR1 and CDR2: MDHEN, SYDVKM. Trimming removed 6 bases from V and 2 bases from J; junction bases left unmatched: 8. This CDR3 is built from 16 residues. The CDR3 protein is CASSNTQGARNQPQHF. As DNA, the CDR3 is TGTGCCAGCAGCAATACACAGGGGGCTCGCAATCAGCCCCAGCATTTT. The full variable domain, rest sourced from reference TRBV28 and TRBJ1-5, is DVKVTQSSRYLVKRTGEKVFLECVQDMDHENMFWYRQDPGLGLRLIYFSYDVKMKEKGDIPEGYSVSREKKERFSLILESASTNQTSMYLCASSNTQGARNQPQHFGDGTRLSIL.

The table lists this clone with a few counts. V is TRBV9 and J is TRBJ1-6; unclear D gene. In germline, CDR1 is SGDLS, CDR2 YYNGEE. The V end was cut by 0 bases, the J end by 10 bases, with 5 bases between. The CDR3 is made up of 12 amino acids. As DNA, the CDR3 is TGTGCCAGCAGCGTAGGAGCCTCACCCCTCCACTTT. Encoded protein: CASSVGASPLHF.

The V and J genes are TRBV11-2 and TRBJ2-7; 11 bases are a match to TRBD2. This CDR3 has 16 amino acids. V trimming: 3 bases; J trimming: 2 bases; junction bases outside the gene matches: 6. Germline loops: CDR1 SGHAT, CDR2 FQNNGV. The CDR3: CASSFPASGRTYEQYF. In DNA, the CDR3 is TGTGCCAGCAGCTTTCCCGCTAGCGGGAGGACCTACGAGCAGTACTTC.

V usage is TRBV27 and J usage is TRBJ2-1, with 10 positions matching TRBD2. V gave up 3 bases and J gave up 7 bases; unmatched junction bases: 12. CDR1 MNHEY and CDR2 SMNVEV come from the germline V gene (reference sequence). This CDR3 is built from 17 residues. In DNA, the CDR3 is TGTGCCAGCAGTTTTCTAGCGGGAGAGCCCGAGAAGAATGAGCAGTTCTTC. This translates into CASSFLAGEPEKNEQFF.

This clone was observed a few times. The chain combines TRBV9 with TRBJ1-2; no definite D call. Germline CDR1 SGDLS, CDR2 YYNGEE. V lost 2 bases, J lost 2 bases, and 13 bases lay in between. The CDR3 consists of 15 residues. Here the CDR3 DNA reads TGTGCCAGCAGCGTCGGACTGACCGCGAACTATGGCTACACCTTC. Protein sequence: CASSVGLTANYGYTF.

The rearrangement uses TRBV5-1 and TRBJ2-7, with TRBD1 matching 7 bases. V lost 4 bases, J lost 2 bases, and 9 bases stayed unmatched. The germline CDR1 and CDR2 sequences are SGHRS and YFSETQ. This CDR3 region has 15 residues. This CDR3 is CASSLGTAVPYEQYF. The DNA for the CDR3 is TGCGCCAGCAGCCTAGGGACAGCCGTTCCCTACGAGCAGTACTTC. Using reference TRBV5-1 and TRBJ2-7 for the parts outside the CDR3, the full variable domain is KAGVTQTPRYLIKTRGQQVTLSCSPISGHRSVSWYQQTPGQGLQFLFEYFSETQRNKGNFPGRFSGRQFSNSRSEMNVSTLELGDSALYLCASSLGTAVPYEQYFGPGTRLTVT.

CDR3 coding DNA: TGTGCCAGCAGCTTAAGACTAGCTACGGAAGAGCAGTACTTC. This gives the protein CASSLRLATEEQYF. This sequence joins TRBV7-8 and TRBJ2-7; 7 positions match TRBD2. The CDR3 is 14 residues long. Germline CDR1 reads SGHVS; CDR2 reads FQNEAQ. The J segment lost 7 bases and the V segment lost 2 bases, leaving 8 bases of the junction unmatched.

Here the CDR3 reads CASRTGVSHNEQFF. CDR3 nucleotide sequence: TGCGCCAGCAGGACAGGGGTTTCTCACAATGAGCAGTTCTTC. The chain employs TRBV5-1 and TRBJ2-1, with 8 nucleotides matching TRBD1. Germline values: CDR1 SGHRS, CDR2 YFSETQ. The CDR3 consists of 14 residues. The J segment lost 5 bases and the V segment lost 5 bases, leaving 6 bases of the junction unmatched.

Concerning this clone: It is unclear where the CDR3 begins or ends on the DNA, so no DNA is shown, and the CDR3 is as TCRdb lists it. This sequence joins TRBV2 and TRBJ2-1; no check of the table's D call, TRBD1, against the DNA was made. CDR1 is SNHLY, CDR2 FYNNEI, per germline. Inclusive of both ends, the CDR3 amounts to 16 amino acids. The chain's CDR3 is CASSVVFRARDNEQFF.

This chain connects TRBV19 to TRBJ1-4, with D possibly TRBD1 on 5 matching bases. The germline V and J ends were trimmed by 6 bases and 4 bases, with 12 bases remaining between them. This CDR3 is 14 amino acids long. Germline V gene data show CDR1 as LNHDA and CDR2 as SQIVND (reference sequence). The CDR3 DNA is TGTGCCAGTAGGGCGGGACTGTTTAATGAAAAACTGTTTTTT. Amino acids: CASRAGLFNEKLFF.

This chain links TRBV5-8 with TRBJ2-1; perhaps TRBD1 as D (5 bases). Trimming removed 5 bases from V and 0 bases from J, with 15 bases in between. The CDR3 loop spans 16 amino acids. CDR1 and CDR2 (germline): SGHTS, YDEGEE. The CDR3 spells CASRSAGASSYNEQFF. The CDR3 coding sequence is TGTGCCAGCAGGTCCGCTGGGGCGAGCTCCTACAATGAGCAGTTCTTC. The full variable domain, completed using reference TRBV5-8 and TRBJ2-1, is EAGVTQSPTHLIKTRGQQATLRCSPISGHTSVYWYQQALGLGLQFLLWYDEGEERNRGNFPPRFSGRQFPNYSSELNVNALELEDSALYLCASRSAGASSYNEQFFGPGTRLTVL.

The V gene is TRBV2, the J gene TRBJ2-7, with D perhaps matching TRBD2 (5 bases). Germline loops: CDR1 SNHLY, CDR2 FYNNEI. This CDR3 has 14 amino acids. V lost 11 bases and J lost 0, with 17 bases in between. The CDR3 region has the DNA TGTGCCGACCAGCGGACGGATAACTCCTACGAGCAGTACTTC. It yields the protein CADQRTDNSYEQYF.

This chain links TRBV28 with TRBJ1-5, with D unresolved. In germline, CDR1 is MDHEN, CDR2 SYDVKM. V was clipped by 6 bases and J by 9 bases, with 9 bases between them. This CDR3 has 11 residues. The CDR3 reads CASSLRGPQHF. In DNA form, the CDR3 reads TGTGCCAGCAGCCTTAGAGGGCCCCAGCATTTT.

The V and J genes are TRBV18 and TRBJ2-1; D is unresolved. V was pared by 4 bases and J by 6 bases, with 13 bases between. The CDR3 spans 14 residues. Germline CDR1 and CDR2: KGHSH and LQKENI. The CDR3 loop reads CASSRLVQSNEQFF. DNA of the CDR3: TGTGCCAGCTCACGCTTGGTTCAGTCCAATGAGCAGTTCTTC.

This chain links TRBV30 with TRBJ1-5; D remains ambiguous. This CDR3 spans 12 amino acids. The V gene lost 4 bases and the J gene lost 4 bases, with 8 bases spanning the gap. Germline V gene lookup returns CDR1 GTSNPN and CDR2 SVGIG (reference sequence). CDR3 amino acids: CAWNSLNQPQHF. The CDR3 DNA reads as TGTGCCTGGAACTCCTTGAATCAGCCCCAGCATTTT. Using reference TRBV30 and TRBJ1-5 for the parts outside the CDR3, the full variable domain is SQTIHQWPATLVQPVGSPLSLECTVEGTSNPNLYWYRQAAGRGLQLLFYSVGIGQISSEVPQNLSASRPQDRQFILSSKKLLLSDSGFYLCAWNSLNQPQHFGDGTRLSIL.

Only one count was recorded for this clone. CDR3 bases: TGTGCCAGCAGTGAAACAGCCCCCTATGGCTACACCTTC. Translation gives CASSETAPYGYTF. V gene TRBV6-1 combines with J gene TRBJ1-2; D gene uncertain. CDR3 length equals 13 residues. V shed 2 bases and J shed 4 bases, with 8 bases lying between them. CDR1 and CDR2 from the germline V gene are MNHNS and SASEGT.

CDR3 region: CAISDGQGAWEGGTQYF. CDR3 coding DNA: TGTGCCATCAGTGACGGACAGGGCGCGTGGGAGGGGGGTACGCAGTATTTT. This chain uses TRBV10-3 with TRBJ2-3, with D tentatively TRBD1 (8 bases). CDR1 and CDR2 (germline): ENHRY, SYGVKD. The V end was cut by 3 bases, the J end by 8 bases, with 24 bases between. CDR3 size: 17 residues.

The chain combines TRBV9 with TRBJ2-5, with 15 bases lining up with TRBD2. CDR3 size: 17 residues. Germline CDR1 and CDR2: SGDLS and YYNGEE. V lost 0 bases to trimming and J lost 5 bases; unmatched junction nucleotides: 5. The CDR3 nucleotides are TGTGCCAGCAGCGTAGCCAGGACTAGCGGGGGGGGTGAGACCCAGTACTTC. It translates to CASSVARTSGGGETQYF.

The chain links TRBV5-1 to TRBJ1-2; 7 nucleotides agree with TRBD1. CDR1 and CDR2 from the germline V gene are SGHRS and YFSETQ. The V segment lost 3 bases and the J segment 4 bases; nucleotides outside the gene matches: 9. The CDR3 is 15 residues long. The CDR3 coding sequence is TGCGCCAGCAGCTACACAGGGGCGACTGGCTATGGCTACACCTTC. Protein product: CASSYTGATGYGYTF.

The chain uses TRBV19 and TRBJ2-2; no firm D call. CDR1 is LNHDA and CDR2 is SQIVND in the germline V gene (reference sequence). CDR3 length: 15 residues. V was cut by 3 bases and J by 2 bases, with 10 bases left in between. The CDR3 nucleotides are TGTGCCAGTAGTATTCAGATCACAAACACCGGGGAGCTGTTTTTT. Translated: CASSIQITNTGELFF.

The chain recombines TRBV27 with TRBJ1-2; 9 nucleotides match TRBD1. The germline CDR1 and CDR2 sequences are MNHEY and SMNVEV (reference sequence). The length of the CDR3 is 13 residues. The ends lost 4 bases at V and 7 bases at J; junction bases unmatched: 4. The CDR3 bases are TGTGCCAGCAGTTACGGGGACAGGGTTGGCTACACCTTC. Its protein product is CASSYGDRVGYTF.

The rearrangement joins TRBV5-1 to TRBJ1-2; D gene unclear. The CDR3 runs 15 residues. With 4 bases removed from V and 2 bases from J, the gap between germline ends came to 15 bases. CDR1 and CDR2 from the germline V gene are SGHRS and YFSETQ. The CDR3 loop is CASSRGGILNYGYTF. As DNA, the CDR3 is TGCGCCAGCAGCCGGGGTGGGATCTTGAACTATGGCTACACCTTC.

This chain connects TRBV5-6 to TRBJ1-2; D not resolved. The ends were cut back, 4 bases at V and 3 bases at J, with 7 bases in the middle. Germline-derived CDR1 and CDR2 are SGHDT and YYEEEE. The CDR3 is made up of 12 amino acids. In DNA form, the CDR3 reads TGTGCCAGCAGCCCTGCAGACTATGGCTACACCTTC. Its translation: CASSPADYGYTF.

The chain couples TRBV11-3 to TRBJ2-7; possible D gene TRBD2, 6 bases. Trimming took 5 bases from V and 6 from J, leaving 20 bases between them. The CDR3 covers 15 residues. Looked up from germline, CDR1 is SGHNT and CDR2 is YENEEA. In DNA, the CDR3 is TGTGCCAGCAGCCCAAGGGACTCTCCTTGGGGCGAGCAGTACTTC. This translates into CASSPRDSPWGEQYF.

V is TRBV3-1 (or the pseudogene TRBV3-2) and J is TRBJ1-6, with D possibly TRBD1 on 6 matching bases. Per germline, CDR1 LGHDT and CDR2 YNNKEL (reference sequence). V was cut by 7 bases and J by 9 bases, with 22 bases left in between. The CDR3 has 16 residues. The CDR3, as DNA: TGTGCCAGCAACACACCCCAGGGACATGTCGCTTCACCCCTCCACTTT. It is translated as CASNTPQGHVASPLHF.

The CDR3 loop is CASSQVAQGNSPLHF. DNA of the CDR3: TGTGCCAGCAGCCAAGTCGCGCAGGGAAATTCACCCCTCCACTTT. The chain has TRBV3-1 (or the pseudogene TRBV3-2) and TRBJ1-6; perhaps TRBD1 as D (5 bases). Trimming removed 1 base at V and 7 bases at J, with 11 bases between. The CDR3 contains 15 residues. Germline CDR1 and CDR2: LGHDT and YNNKEL (reference sequence).

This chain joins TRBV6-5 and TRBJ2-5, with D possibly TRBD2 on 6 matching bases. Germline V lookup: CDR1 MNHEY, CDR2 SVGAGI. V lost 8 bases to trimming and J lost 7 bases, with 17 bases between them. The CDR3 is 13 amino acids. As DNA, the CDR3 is TGTGCCAGCCGCCCGGGTCCCGGGGGGACCCAGTACTTC. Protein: CASRPGPGGTQYF.

The CDR3 is CASSQGTGGRYGYTF. The CDR3 region has the DNA TGTGCCAGCAGCCAGGGGACAGGGGGCAGATATGGCTACACCTTC. The chain has TRBV3-1 (or the pseudogene TRBV3-2) and TRBJ1-2, with 12 nucleotides matching TRBD1. Germline V gene data show CDR1 as LGHDT and CDR2 as YNNKEL (reference sequence). CDR3 size: 15 residues. J lost 5 bases, V lost 3 bases, and 4 bases had no gene match.

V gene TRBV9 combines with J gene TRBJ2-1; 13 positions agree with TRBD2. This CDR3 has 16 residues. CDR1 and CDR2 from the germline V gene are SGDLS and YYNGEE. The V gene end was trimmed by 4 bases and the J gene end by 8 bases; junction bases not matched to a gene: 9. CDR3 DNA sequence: TGTGCCAGCAGCACCCGACTAGCGGGGGGCCGGGATGAGCAGTTCTTC. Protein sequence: CASSTRLAGGRDEQFF. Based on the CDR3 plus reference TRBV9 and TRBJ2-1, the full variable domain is DSGVTQTPKHLITATGQRVTLRCSPRSGDLSVYWYQQSLDQGLQFLIQYYNGEERAKGNILERFSAQQFPDLHSELNLSSLELGDSALYFCASSTRLAGGRDEQFFGPGTRLTVL.